These 22 T cell receptor beta chains were all obtained from the same sample, sequenced in a study of T cell repertoires in cytomegalovirus infection. TCRdb used MiXCR to reprocess the reads, holding one entry per CDR3 protein. The sample has 700,000 to 950,000 distinct CDR3 sequences; about 30% are singletons. Antigens of these TCRs are unknown. This sample comprised cultured CD8+ T cells from PBMCs, obtained from culture after CMV antigen stimulation. The origin of the receptors is a human donor in good health (CMV status not recorded). Some clones in this sample may be carry-over from other donors' samples.

For the CDR3, the DNA is TGTGCCAGTAGTACTCTCCACCCAGATACGCAGTATTTT. Protein: CASSTLHPDTQYF. This sequence joins TRBV19 and TRBJ2-3; D is unclear. The germline gives CDR1 LNHDA, CDR2 SQIVND (reference sequence). Trimming left V 4 bases short and J 4 bases short, with 9 bases between. This CDR3 is 13 amino acids long.

This chain joins TRBV3-1 and TRBJ2-3; TRBD2 matches at 7 bases. Germline loops: CDR1 LGHDT, CDR2 YNNKEL (reference sequence). V trimming: 0 bases; J trimming: 2 bases; junction bases outside the gene matches: 11. There are 18 residues in the CDR3. CDR3 in amino acids: CASSQEGGFSGFTDTQYF. DNA for the CDR3: TGTGCCAGCAGCCAAGAGGGGGGGTTCAGCGGTTTCACAGATACGCAGTATTTT.

This clonotype has only a few counts. The rearrangement uses TRBV10-3 and TRBJ2-2; 10 positions agree with TRBD2. Germline V gives CDR1 ENHRY, CDR2 SYGVKD. CDR3 length: 14 amino acids. V was clipped by 8 bases and J by 4 bases; unmatched bases: 4. In DNA, the CDR3 is TGTGCCATCGCTGCTAGCGGGGGCACCGGGGAGCTGTTTTTT. This translates into CAIAASGGTGELFF.

Here the CDR3 DNA reads TGTGCCAGCAGTTACTCGACATTAGCCCCCCCGGGCTCCTACGAGCAGTACGTC. As protein: CASSYSTLAPPGSYEQYV. The chain has TRBV6-2 or TRBV6-3 and TRBJ2-7; D remains ambiguous. This CDR3 contains 18 residues. V dropped 0 bases and J dropped 0 bases, with 18 bases sitting between them. Germline V gene data show CDR1 as MNHEY and CDR2 as SVGEGT.

The genes are TRBV4-1 and TRBJ1-2, with 9 bases matching TRBD1. CDR1 is MGHRA, CDR2 YSYEKL, per germline. The CDR3 consists of 16 residues. Losses at the gene ends were 3 bases for V and 2 bases for J; bases not matched to a gene: 7. The chain's CDR3 is CASSHIGTGLNYGYTF. The CDR3 nucleotides are TGCGCCAGCAGCCACATTGGGACAGGGTTGAACTATGGCTACACCTTC.

The chain links TRBV10-2 to TRBJ2-1; maybe TRBD2 (6 bases). Trimming stripped 1 base from V and 12 bases from J, with 19 bases between. This CDR3 has 15 amino acids. Germline lookup yields CDR1 WSHSY and CDR2 SAAADI. CDR3 residues: CASSEWAVTPRGQFF. CDR3 DNA: TGCGCCAGCAGTGAGTGGGCCGTCACCCCGCGGGGGCAGTTCTTC.

This clonotype was detected a few times. The rearrangement links TRBV7-9 to TRBJ2-5; 7 nucleotides align to TRBD1. Per the germline V gene, CDR1 is SEHNR and CDR2 is FQNEAQ (reference sequence). Trimming removed 0 bases from V and 4 bases from J; junction bases left unmatched: 8. CDR3 length: 16 amino acids. CDR3 residues: CASSLARQGGGETQYF. The CDR3 DNA reads as TGTGCCAGCAGCTTAGCTAGACAGGGTGGAGGAGAGACCCAGTACTTC.

This clonotype was counted only a few times. This may be a read error, as it is one base from a much larger clone. V and J are TRBV7-9 and TRBJ2-2, with D uncertain. CDR1 and CDR2 (germline): SEHNR, FQNEAQ (reference sequence). The CDR3 spans 13 residues. V lost 4 bases and J lost 4, with 7 bases in between. The CDR3 protein is CASSSSGTGELFF. CDR3 DNA sequence: TGTGCCAGCAGCTCTAGTGGCACCGGGGAGCTGTTTTTT.

The rearrangement joins TRBV27 to TRBJ1-6; D remains unclear. V was cut by 4 bases and J by 8 bases, with 6 bases left in between. The CDR3 contains 12 residues. From germline, CDR1 is MNHEY and CDR2 SMNVEV (reference sequence). The CDR3 DNA follows: TGTGCCAGCAGTTCCTCTTATTCACCCCTCCACTTT. Protein: CASSSSYSPLHF.

CDR3 nucleotides: TGCAGCGTTGAAAGGGACAGCTCAAAGGCCCAGTACTTC. Its protein is CSVERDSSKAQYF. V is TRBV29-1 and J is TRBJ2-5; TRBD1 aligns across 7 bases. The CDR3 extends over 13 amino acids. V shed 2 bases and J 9 bases; nucleotides not matched to a gene: 9. Germline values: CDR1 SQVTM, CDR2 ANQGSEA.

The chain couples TRBV6-5 to TRBJ2-3; D gene unclear. Germline CDR1 and CDR2: MNHEY and SVGAGI. Trimming removed 5 bases from V and 2 bases from J, with 14 bases in between. The CDR3 length is 15 residues. The chain's CDR3 is CASSQDPEPTDTQYF. The CDR3 nucleotides read TGTGCCAGCAGTCAAGACCCGGAGCCCACAGATACGCAGTATTTT.

Concerning this clonotype itself: At one boundary the junction diverges from the germline segment, which might be a read error. Here the CDR3 reads CAISLAGVIGRTGELFF. In DNA form, the CDR3 reads TGTGCCATCAGTTTAGCAGGGGTAATCGGGAGAACCGGGGAGCTGTTTTTT. This chain links TRBV27 with TRBJ2-2; D assignment may be TRBD1 or TRBD2 (6 bases each). Germline V gene data show CDR1 as MNHEY and CDR2 as SMNVEV (reference sequence). The length of the CDR3 is 17 residues.

The rearrangement joins TRBV10-3 to TRBJ2-3; 10 bases fit TRBD2. Trimming cost V 6 bases and J 2 bases; bases outside gene matches: 17. This CDR3 has 19 residues. Germline lookup yields CDR1 ENHRY and CDR2 SYGVKD. The chain's CDR3 is CAIRTSIILAGETTDTQYF. The CDR3 coding sequence is TGTGCCATCAGGACTTCCATTATTCTAGCGGGGGAGACCACAGATACGCAGTATTTT.

This clonotype appeared a few times. The CDR3 region has the DNA TGTGCCAGCAGCTCCCGGCTCTACGAGCAGTACTTC. Translated, it gives CASSSRLYEQYF. The chain has TRBV7-9 and TRBJ2-7; the D is unclear. Germline CDR1 is SEHNR and CDR2 is FQNEAQ (reference sequence). Deletions cut 4 bases from V and 3 bases from J, with 7 bases between. The CDR3 contains 12 residues.

The chain recombines TRBV7-9 with TRBJ2-1; 11 positions agree with TRBD2. The CDR3 is made up of 15 amino acids. Germline CDR1 SEHNR, CDR2 FQNEAQ (reference sequence). Germline trimming cut 5 bases from V and 8 bases from J; bases unmatched to any gene: 8. The CDR3 sequence: CASSQRRSGGDEQFF. The CDR3 DNA reads TGTGCCAGCAGCCAAAGACGTAGCGGGGGGGATGAGCAGTTCTTC.

This clonotype appeared many times. This chain joins TRBV5-1 and TRBJ2-7; the D gene is possibly TRBD2 (5 bases). The CDR3 sequence is 12 residues long. The germline CDR1 and CDR2 sequences are SGHRS and YFSETQ. Trimming left V 4 bases short and J 7 bases short, with 12 bases between. This chain's CDR3 is CASSLLQREQYF. Written as DNA, the CDR3 is TGCGCCAGCAGCCTCCTACAGCGGGAGCAGTACTTC.

Comments on this clonotype: This may arise from a read error, as a much more abundant clone is one base away. The CDR3 loop reads CTSSPIMVADTGELFF. The CDR3 region has the DNA TGTACCAGCTCACCCATCATGGTAGCGGATACCGGGGAGCTGTTTTTT. V is TRBV18 and J is TRBJ2-2, with D maybe TRBD2 (6 bases). This CDR3 region has 16 residues. The germline V gene encodes CDR1 KGHSH and CDR2 LQKENI.

This clonotype occurred a few times. The chain has TRBV19 and TRBJ2-1, with D tentatively TRBD1 (6 bases). The CDR3 sequence is 15 residues long. Trimming shortened V by 6 bases and J by 0 bases, and 12 bases separated the two germline ends. Germline CDR1 reads LNHDA; CDR2 reads SQIVND (reference sequence). The CDR3 DNA is TGTGCCAGTAGCAGGGGCCCTAGCTCCTACAATGAGCAGTTCTTC. Its protein is CASSRGPSSYNEQFF.

The rearrangement links TRBV6-5 to TRBJ1-6, with D hard to call. The CDR3 contains 12 residues. The germline V and J ends were trimmed by 2 bases and 10 bases, with 6 bases remaining between them. Germline lookup yields CDR1 MNHEY and CDR2 SVGAGI. In nucleotides, the CDR3 is TGTGCCAGCAGTTACGAAGACTCACCCCTCCACTTT. As protein: CASSYEDSPLHF.

This clonotype showed up just a few times. The rearrangement uses TRBV4-3 and TRBJ2-2; D not certain. The CDR3 covers 14 residues. The germline V and J ends were trimmed by 1 base and 10 bases, with 13 bases remaining between them. Germline V CDR1 and CDR2: LGHNA, YSLEER. CDR3 residues: CASSQGFGEPELFF. For the CDR3, the DNA is TGCGCCAGCAGCCAAGGTTTTGGAGAACCGGAGCTGTTTTTT.

The sample holds a few counts of this clonotype. V gene TRBV12-3 or TRBV12-4 combines with J gene TRBJ2-7; D perhaps matches TRBD1 (5 bases). The V end was cut by 4 bases, the J end by 5 bases, with 18 bases between. This CDR3 has 15 residues. As DNA, the CDR3 is TGTGCCAGCAGTTGGGGCGCTTCTGGACGCGACGAGCAGTACTTC. It is translated as CASSWGASGRDEQYF.

This rearrangement joins TRBV15 to TRBJ2-7; possible D gene TRBD2, 5 bases. Per the germline V gene, CDR1 is LNHNV and CDR2 is YYDKDF (reference sequence). The ends were cut back, 1 base at V and 3 bases at J, with 7 bases in the middle. The length of the CDR3 is 13 residues. The CDR3 bases are TGTGCCACCAGCAGAGTCGGGAACTACGAGCAGTACGTC. Protein product: CATSRVGNYEQYV.